These 2 T cell receptor beta chains share one sample of origin, sequenced in a study of vaccination and CD4 T cells after COVID-19. Cultured CD4+ T cell DNA was sequenced using the Oncomine TCR Beta short-read assay. TCRdb passed the PCR reads through MiXCR, listing each CDR3 protein once. The table has approximately 13,000 distinct CDR3 sequences, roughly four fifths seen once; the top ten hold 20% to 25%. Antigens of these TCRs are unknown. Treatment meaning: approximately 9-day PBMC culture with coronavirus spike peptide pools or control peptides (ViraFEST assay). The sequenced sample was CD4+ T cells from blood, cultured in vitro. Every receptor here comes from a human donor who had recovered from COVID-19.

J is TRBJ1-5 and V is TRBV28; TRBD1 matches 8 bases. Looked up from germline, CDR1 is MDHEN and CDR2 is SYDVKM. Losses at the gene ends were 9 bases for V and 2 bases for J; bases not matched to a gene: 12. The CDR3 extends over 16 amino acids. The CDR3, as DNA: TGTGCCAGTAGTCTCCCCCAGGGGGCCGGCAATCAGCCCCAGCATTTT. This encodes CASSLPQGAGNQPQHF.

The chain links TRBV19 to TRBJ2-3; D is perhaps TRBD1 (5 bases). V lost 0 bases and J 0 bases, leaving 10 bases between the germline ends. This CDR3 region has 16 residues. Germline lookup yields CDR1 LNHDA and CDR2 SQIVND (reference sequence). The CDR3 protein is CASSIDPGLSTDTQYF. The CDR3 bases are TGTGCCAGTAGTATAGACCCAGGGCTTAGCACAGATACGCAGTATTTT.